These 13 T cell receptor beta chains share one sample of origin, sequenced in a study of radiation and T cells in renal cell carcinoma. TCRdb keeps only in-frame clones here, not all; method: immunoSEQ multiplex PCR. In the table there are about 86,000 clones, around four fifths of which are singletons. Time point denoted: blood 4 weeks post-SBRT, at nephrectomy. Treatment specified: 15 Gy SBRT to primary tumor, nephrectomy 4 weeks later. The specimen was blood, collected from a patient whose treatment included radiotherapy and nephrectomy. Receptors were obtained from a man aged 45-60 years with renal cell carcinoma.

This chain joins TRBV9 and TRBJ2-3, with TRBD1 identical over 8 bases. The CDR3 length is 16 residues. Losses at the gene ends were 1 base for V and 6 bases for J; bases not matched to a gene: 10. CDR1 and CDR2 (germline): SGDLS, YYNGEE. In DNA, the CDR3 is TGTGCCAGCAGCGTACCGCGGACAGGGATTTCGGATACGCAGTATTTT. It yields the protein CASSVPRTGISDTQYF.

This chain uses TRBV5-1 with TRBJ2-7; 8 bases map to TRBD2. Germline assignment: CDR1 SGHRS and CDR2 YFSETQ. This CDR3 is 16 amino acids long. V was clipped by 3 bases and J by 4 bases; unmatched bases: 12. The CDR3 protein is CASSSPPGRAVYEQYF. The CDR3 nucleotides are TGCGCCAGCAGCTCTCCTCCCGGGAGGGCCGTGTACGAGCAGTACTTC.

The rearrangement uses TRBV4-2 and TRBJ2-3, with 11 bases fitting TRBD2. V was pared by 6 bases and J by 2 bases, with 7 bases of the junction left unmatched. The CDR3 totals 16 residues. Per the germline V gene, CDR1 is LGHNA and CDR2 is YNFKEQ. The CDR3 region has the DNA TGTGCCAGCAGGCAACTAGCGGGAGCTTTCACAGATACGCAGTATTTT. It is translated as CASRQLAGAFTDTQYF.

The V and J genes are TRBV5-1 and TRBJ1-4, with TRBD1 as a possible D gene (5 bases). The CDR3 runs 14 residues. V was cut by 4 bases and J by 7 bases, with 14 bases left in between. Per germline, CDR1 SGHRS and CDR2 YFSETQ. The DNA for the CDR3 is TGCGCCAGCAGCGTCGGGGCTTCTGGTGAAAAACTGTTTTTT. This sequence encodes CASSVGASGEKLFF.

The chain couples TRBV7-8 to TRBJ2-5, with 10 bases that match TRBD2. The CDR3 contains 15 residues. Trimming cost V 5 bases and J 5 bases; bases outside gene matches: 8. From germline, CDR1 is SGHVS and CDR2 FQNEAQ. The CDR3 sequence is CASSPVLAGMETQYF. Here the CDR3 DNA reads TGTGCCAGCAGCCCCGTACTAGCGGGGATGGAGACCCAGTACTTC.

V gene TRBV29-1 combines with J gene TRBJ2-7; D remains ambiguous. Germline V gene lookup returns CDR1 SQVTM and CDR2 ANQGSEA. The CDR3 runs to 12 residues. Trimming left V 2 bases short and J 2 bases short, with 7 bases between. The CDR3 loop reads CSVEPLPYEQYF. CDR3 DNA sequence: TGCAGCGTTGAACCCCTTCCCTACGAGCAGTACTTC.

The genes are TRBV5-1 and TRBJ1-1; D might be TRBD1 (6 bases). The CDR3 extends over 15 amino acids. Germline CDR1 is SGHRS and CDR2 is YFSETQ. The germline V and J ends were trimmed by 0 bases and 0 bases, with 9 bases remaining between them. CDR3 bases: TGCGCCAGCAGCTTGGCCGGGGGCGTGAACACTGAAGCTTTCTTT. Translation: CASSLAGGVNTEAFF. Looking up the rest from reference TRBV5-1 and TRBJ1-1 gives the full variable domain: KAGVTQTPRYLIKTRGQQVTLSCSPISGHRSVSWYQQTPGQGLQFLFEYFSETQRNKGNFPGRFSGRQFSNSRSEMNVSTLELGDSALYLCASSLAGGVNTEAFFGQGTRLTVV.

The V and J genes are TRBV27 and TRBJ1-2; D not certain. Germline CDR1 MNHEY, CDR2 SMNVEV (reference sequence). Trimming removed 6 bases from V and 4 bases from J, with 15 bases in between. The CDR3 is 14 residues long. The CDR3 loop reads CASRAHGRGYGYTF. The CDR3 DNA reads TGTGCCAGCAGGGCACATGGACGGGGCTATGGCTACACCTTC.

This chain joins TRBV7-9 and TRBJ2-1, with 8 bases matching TRBD2. Germline V CDR1 and CDR2: SEHNR, FQNEAQ (reference sequence). With 5 bases clipped from V and 3 bases from J, the junction kept 9 bases outside the gene matches. This CDR3 has 16 amino acids. The CDR3 region is CASSPTTGGHYNEQFF. The CDR3 coding sequence is TGTGCCAGCAGCCCGACGACGGGGGGGCACTACAATGAGCAGTTCTTC.

The chain employs TRBV28 and TRBJ1-5, with D perhaps TRBD1 (5 bases). The germline CDR1 and CDR2 sequences are MDHEN and SYDVKM. V lost 1 base and J lost 0, with 13 bases in between. The CDR3 runs to 17 residues. The CDR3 loop reads CASSLSTVYGSNQPQHF. The CDR3 DNA follows: TGTGCCAGCAGTTTATCGACAGTTTACGGTAGCAATCAGCCCCAGCATTTT.

The table lists this clone with a few counts. The V and J genes are TRBV5-5 and TRBJ2-7; D call uncertain. The CDR3 contains 12 residues. Looked up from germline, CDR1 is SGHKS and CDR2 is YYEKEE (reference sequence). V lost 0 bases and J 3 bases, leaving 4 bases between the germline ends. CDR3 nucleotides: TGTGCCAGCAGCTTGGGAAACTACGAGCAGTACTTC. Protein sequence: CASSLGNYEQYF.

The chain has TRBV7-2 and TRBJ1-5, with 8 bases identical to TRBD1. Germline trimming cut 1 base from V and 4 bases from J; bases unmatched to any gene: 3. The length of the CDR3 is 15 residues. Per germline, CDR1 SGHTA and CDR2 FQGNSA. CDR3 sequence (DNA): TGTGCCAGCAGCTTAGACACAGGGGGGAATCAGCCCCAGCATTTT. Amino acids: CASSLDTGGNQPQHF.

The rearrangement links TRBV5-1 to TRBJ1-1, with D hard to call. V lost 0 bases, J lost 1 base, and 7 bases lay in between. CDR1 and CDR2 from the germline V gene are SGHRS and YFSETQ. The CDR3 covers 14 residues. The CDR3 protein is CASSLDPGNTEAFF. As DNA, the CDR3 is TGCGCCAGCAGCTTGGATCCAGGGAACACTGAAGCTTTCTTT.